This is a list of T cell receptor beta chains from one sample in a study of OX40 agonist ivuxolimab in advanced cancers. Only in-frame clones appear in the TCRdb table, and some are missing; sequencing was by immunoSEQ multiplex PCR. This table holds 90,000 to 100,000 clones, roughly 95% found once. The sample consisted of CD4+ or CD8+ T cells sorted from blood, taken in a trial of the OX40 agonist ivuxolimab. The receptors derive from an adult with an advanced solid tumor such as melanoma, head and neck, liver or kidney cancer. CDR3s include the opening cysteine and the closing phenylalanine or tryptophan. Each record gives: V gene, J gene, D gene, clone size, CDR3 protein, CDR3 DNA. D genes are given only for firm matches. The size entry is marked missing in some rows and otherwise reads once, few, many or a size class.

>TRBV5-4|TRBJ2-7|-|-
CASSLDVGSYSYEQYF
TGTGCCAGCAGCTTGGATGTCGGCAGCTATTCCTACGAGCAGTACTTC
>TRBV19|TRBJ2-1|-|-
CASSMDGSSYNEQFF
TGTGCCAGTAGTATGGACGGTAGCTCCTACAATGAGCAGTTCTTC
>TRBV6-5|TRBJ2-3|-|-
CASSYSGERQYF
TGTGCCAGCAGTTACTCAGGAGAGAGGCAGTATTTT
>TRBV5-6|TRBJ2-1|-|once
CASSLAQGYNEQFF
TGTGCCAGCAGCTTGGCCCAGGGGTACAATGAGCAGTTCTTC
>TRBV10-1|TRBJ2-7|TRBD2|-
CASSVSVAGGEPITYEQYF
TGCGCCAGCAGTGTCTCCGTGGCGGGAGGGGAACCGATCACCTACGAGCAGTACTTC
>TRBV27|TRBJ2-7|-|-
CASSLSQGPSYEQYF
TGTGCCAGCAGTTTATCCCAGGGGCCTTCCTACGAGCAGTACTTC
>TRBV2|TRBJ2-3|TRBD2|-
CASRETSGYTDTQYF
TGTGCCAGCAGGGAGACTAGCGGGTACACAGATACGCAGTATTTT
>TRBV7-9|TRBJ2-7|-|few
CASSYTYEQYF
TGTGCCAGCAGCTACACCTACGAGCAGTACTTC
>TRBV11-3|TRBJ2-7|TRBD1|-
CASSLGGTGNHEQYF
TGTGCCAGCAGCTTAGGAGGGACAGGGAACCACGAGCAGTACTTC
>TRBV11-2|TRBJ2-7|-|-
CASSHTRGDYEQYF
TGTGCCAGCAGCCATACCCGAGGTGACTACGAGCAGTACTTC
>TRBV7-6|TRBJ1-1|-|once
CASRDLGQGNTEAFF
TGTGCCAGCAGGGATTTAGGGCAGGGGAACACTGAAGCTTTCTTT
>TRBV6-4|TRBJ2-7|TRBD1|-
CASSDGTGSEQYF
TGTGCCAGCAGTGACGGGACAGGGAGCGAGCAGTACTTC
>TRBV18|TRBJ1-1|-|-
CASSPVAPPSTEAFF
TGTGCCAGCTCACCGGTAGCTCCACCGAGCACTGAAGCTTTCTTT
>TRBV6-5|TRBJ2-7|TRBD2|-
CASSPPGLPSYEQYF
TGTGCCAGCAGTCCCCCGGGACTACCATCCTACGAGCAGTACTTC
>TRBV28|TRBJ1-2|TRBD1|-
CASSETGFFYGYTF
TGTGCCAGCAGTGAGACAGGGTTTTTCTATGGCTACACCTTC
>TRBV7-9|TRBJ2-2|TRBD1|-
CASSHGQENTGELFF
TGTGCCAGCAGCCATGGACAGGAGAACACCGGGGAGCTGTTTTTT
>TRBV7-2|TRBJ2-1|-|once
CASSAKIAGSYNEQFF
TGTGCCAGCAGCGCAAAAATTGCGGGCTCCTACAATGAGCAGTTCTTC
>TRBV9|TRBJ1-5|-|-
CASSATSANQPQHF
TGTGCCAGCAGCGCTACTTCGGCAAATCAGCCCCAGCATTTT